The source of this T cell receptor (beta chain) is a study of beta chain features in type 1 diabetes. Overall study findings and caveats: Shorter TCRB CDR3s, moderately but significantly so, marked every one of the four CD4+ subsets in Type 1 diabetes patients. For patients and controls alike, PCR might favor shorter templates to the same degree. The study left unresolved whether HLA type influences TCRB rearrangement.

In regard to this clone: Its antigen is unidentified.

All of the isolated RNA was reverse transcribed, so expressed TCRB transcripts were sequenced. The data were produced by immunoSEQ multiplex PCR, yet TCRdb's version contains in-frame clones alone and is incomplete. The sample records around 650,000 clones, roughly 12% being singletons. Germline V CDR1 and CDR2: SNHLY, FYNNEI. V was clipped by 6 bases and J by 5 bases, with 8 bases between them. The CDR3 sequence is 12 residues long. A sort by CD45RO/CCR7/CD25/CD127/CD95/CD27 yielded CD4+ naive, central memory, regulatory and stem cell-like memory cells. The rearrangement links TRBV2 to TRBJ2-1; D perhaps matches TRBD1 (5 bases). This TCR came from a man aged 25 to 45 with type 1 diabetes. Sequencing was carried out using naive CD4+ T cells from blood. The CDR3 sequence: CASRARDNEQFF. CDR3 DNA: TGTGCCAGCAGGGCCAGGGACAATGAGCAGTTCTTC.